The rows below give T cell receptor beta chains drawn from one sample of a study of T cells after posttransplantation cyclophosphamide. The data were produced by immunoSEQ multiplex PCR, yet TCRdb's version contains in-frame clones alone and is incomplete. The sample includes some 4,200 clones, around 80% of them seen just once. Sequencing used PBMCs, obtained after an allogeneic stem cell transplant with post-transplant cyclophosphamide. The origin of the receptors is a female patient aged 50-65 years who received an allogeneic stem cell transplant from a related donor, was CMV-positive, and had no GVHD. Some T cells may have come from the graft donor. Each CDR3 is given with its conserved first and last residue. A D gene is named only where the DNA matches it firmly. Only part of the rows carry a size: once, few, many, or a class if the clone is expanded.

d_gene: NA
abundance: NA
j_gene: TRBJ2-3
v_gene: TRBV18
CDR3aa: CASSNPGLSTDTQYF
CDR3nt: TGTGCCAGCTCAAACCCGGGGTTAAGCACAGATACGCAGTATTTT

d_gene: TRBD1
abundance: NA
j_gene: TRBJ2-7
v_gene: TRBV7-8
CDR3aa: CASSLGRGRAGQYF
CDR3nt: TGTGCCAGCAGCTTAGGCAGGGGGCGAGCCGGGCAGTACTTC

d_gene: NA
abundance: NA
j_gene: TRBJ1-6
v_gene: TRBV27
CDR3aa: CASSFLGANNSPLHF
CDR3nt: TGTGCCAGCAGTTTTTTGGGGGCTAATAATTCACCCCTCCACTTT

d_gene: NA
abundance: NA
j_gene: TRBJ2-6
v_gene: TRBV28
CDR3aa: CASSLGGGANVLTF
CDR3nt: TGTGCCAGCAGTTTAGGAGGTGGGGCCAACGTCCTGACTTTC

d_gene: TRBD1
abundance: NA
j_gene: TRBJ1-5
v_gene: TRBV19
CDR3aa: CASSNGTGRSNQPQHF
CDR3nt: TGTGCCAGTAGTAATGGGACAGGGAGAAGCAATCAGCCCCAGCATTTT

d_gene: TRBD1
abundance: once
j_gene: TRBJ1-3
v_gene: TRBV18
CDR3aa: CASSPAGTGLGNTIYF
CDR3nt: TGTGCCAGCTCACCAGCCGGGACAGGGTTAGGAAACACCATATATTTT

d_gene: TRBD1
abundance: few
j_gene: TRBJ1-3
v_gene: TRBV14
CDR3aa: CASSQVTGGLAGNTIYF
CDR3nt: TGTGCCAGCAGCCAAGTAACAGGGGGTCTGGCTGGAAACACCATATATTTT

d_gene: NA
abundance: NA
j_gene: TRBJ2-2
v_gene: TRBV10-3
CDR3aa: CAISPLPAEGNTGELFF
CDR3nt: TGTGCCATCAGCCCCCTCCCAGCAGAGGGGAACACCGGGGAGCTGTTTTTT

d_gene: TRBD1
abundance: few
j_gene: TRBJ1-3
v_gene: TRBV7-2
CDR3aa: CASTTGGSGNTIYF
CDR3nt: TGTGCCAGCACCACAGGGGGTTCTGGAAACACCATATATTTT

d_gene: TRBD2
abundance: once
j_gene: TRBJ2-7
v_gene: TRBV5-4
CDR3aa: CASSLESGGTYEQYF
CDR3nt: TGTGCCAGCAGCTTGGAGTCGGGAGGCACCTACGAGCAGTACTTC

d_gene: NA
abundance: NA
j_gene: TRBJ1-1
v_gene: TRBV15
CDR3aa: CATSGTGFTEAFF
CDR3nt: TGTGCCACCAGCGGTACAGGGTTCACTGAAGCTTTCTTT

d_gene: TRBD1
abundance: NA
j_gene: TRBJ1-4
v_gene: TRBV19
CDR3aa: CASSSFRQGREKLFF
CDR3nt: TGTGCCAGTAGTAGTTTTAGACAGGGTCGCGAAAAACTGTTTTTT

d_gene: NA
abundance: NA
j_gene: TRBJ1-1
v_gene: TRBV6-5
CDR3aa: CASRGQAWGTEAFF
CDR3nt: TGTGCCAGCAGAGGACAAGCTTGGGGCACTGAAGCTTTCTTT

d_gene: TRBD1
abundance: NA
j_gene: TRBJ2-7
v_gene: TRBV19
CDR3aa: CASNRRDRDYEQYF
CDR3nt: TGTGCCAGTAATCGCCGGGACAGAGACTACGAGCAGTACTTC

d_gene: TRBD2
abundance: NA
j_gene: TRBJ2-2
v_gene: TRBV28
CDR3aa: CASSLLAGVAGELFF
CDR3nt: TGTGCCAGCAGTTTACTAGCGGGAGTGGCCGGGGAGCTGTTTTTT

d_gene: TRBD1
abundance: NA
j_gene: TRBJ1-3
v_gene: TRBV7-3
CDR3aa: CASTTGGSGNTIYF
CDR3nt: TGTGCCAGCACCACAGGGGGTTCTGGAAACACCATATATTTT

d_gene: NA
abundance: NA
j_gene: TRBJ1-5
v_gene: TRBV21-1
CDR3aa: CASSLQGRAVQPQHF
CDR3nt: TGTGCCAGCAGCCTACAGGGCAGGGCTGTTCAGCCCCAGCATTTT

d_gene: TRBD1
abundance: once
j_gene: TRBJ2-2
v_gene: TRBV18
CDR3aa: CASSPGDRSTGELFF
CDR3nt: TGTGCCAGCTCACCAGGGGACAGATCCACCGGGGAGCTGTTTTTT

d_gene: NA
abundance: NA
j_gene: TRBJ2-1
v_gene: TRBV6-1
CDR3aa: CASTLTGGGPDEQFF
CDR3nt: TGTGCCAGCACCTTGACGGGCGGAGGCCCCGATGAGCAGTTCTTC

d_gene: TRBD2
abundance: NA
j_gene: TRBJ2-1
v_gene: TRBV2
CDR3aa: CASSSGTSFNEQFF
CDR3nt: TGTGCCAGCAGTTCCGGGACTAGCTTCAATGAGCAGTTCTTC

d_gene: NA
abundance: once
j_gene: TRBJ1-1
v_gene: TRBV29-1
CDR3aa: CSALNTEAFF
CDR3nt: TGCAGCGCCTTGAACACTGAAGCTTTCTTT

d_gene: NA
abundance: NA
j_gene: TRBJ1-1
v_gene: TRBV13
CDR3aa: CASSLTLNSEAFF
CDR3nt: TGTGCCAGCAGCCTGACTCTGAACTCTGAAGCTTTCTTT

d_gene: TRBD2
abundance: few
j_gene: TRBJ2-7
v_gene: TRBV19
CDR3aa: CASSSLAGPEQYF
CDR3nt: TGTGCCAGTAGTAGCCTAGCGGGACCCGAGCAGTACTTC

d_gene: NA
abundance: NA
j_gene: TRBJ2-2
v_gene: TRBV5-1
CDR3aa: CASSLKNGGATGELFF
CDR3nt: TGCGCCAGCAGCTTGAAGAACGGAGGGGCCACCGGGGAGCTGTTTTTT

d_gene: TRBD1
abundance: NA
j_gene: TRBJ1-1
v_gene: TRBV7-3
CDR3aa: CASSPGTGIDEAFF
CDR3nt: TGTGCCAGCAGCCCCGGGACAGGGATTGATGAAGCTTTCTTT

d_gene: NA
abundance: NA
j_gene: TRBJ1-6
v_gene: TRBV19
CDR3aa: CASSITSHGPLHF
CDR3nt: TGTGCCAGTAGTATAACGTCCCACGGGCCCCTCCACTTT

d_gene: TRBD1
abundance: NA
j_gene: TRBJ1-1
v_gene: TRBV10-2
CDR3aa: CASSESGGRDRALNTEAFF
CDR3nt: TGCGCCAGCAGTGAGTCGGGAGGCCGGGACAGGGCTTTGAACACTGAAGCTTTCTTT

d_gene: TRBD2
abundance: once
j_gene: TRBJ2-2
v_gene: TRBV5-1
CDR3aa: CASSFGTRGGELFF
CDR3nt: TGCGCCAGCAGCTTCGGGACTAGGGGCGGGGAGCTGTTTTTT

d_gene: NA
abundance: NA
j_gene: TRBJ1-2
v_gene: TRBV27
CDR3aa: CASSLSGLYGYTF
CDR3nt: TGTGCCAGCAGTTTATCGGGCCTCTATGGCTACACCTTC

d_gene: NA
abundance: NA
j_gene: TRBJ2-1
v_gene: TRBV6-1
CDR3aa: CASSDYPSYNEQFF
CDR3nt: TGTGCCAGCAGTGACTACCCCTCCTACAATGAGCAGTTCTTC

d_gene: NA
abundance: NA
j_gene: TRBJ1-1
v_gene: TRBV10-2
CDR3aa: CASKRGVETEAFF
CDR3nt: TGCGCCAGCAAAAGGGGCGTAGAAACTGAAGCTTTCTTT

d_gene: TRBD2
abundance: NA
j_gene: TRBJ2-3
v_gene: TRBV29-1
CDR3aa: CSVEGLAGGPTDTQYF
CDR3nt: TGCAGCGTTGAGGGCCTGGCGGGGGGGCCCACAGATACGCAGTATTTT

d_gene: TRBD1
abundance: once
j_gene: TRBJ2-1
v_gene: TRBV6-5
CDR3aa: CASRKQGTLYNEQFF
CDR3nt: TGTGCCAGCAGGAAACAGGGGACCCTCTACAATGAGCAGTTCTTC

d_gene: NA
abundance: NA
j_gene: TRBJ2-5
v_gene: TRBV7-2
CDR3aa: CASSLGLDQETQYF
CDR3nt: TGTGCCAGCAGCTTAGGACTAGACCAAGAGACCCAGTACTTC

d_gene: NA
abundance: NA
j_gene: TRBJ2-2
v_gene: TRBV29-1
CDR3aa: CSVEDREGAHTGELFF
CDR3nt: TGCAGCGTTGAAGATCGGGAGGGGGCCCACACCGGGGAGCTGTTTTTT

d_gene: NA
abundance: few
j_gene: TRBJ1-1
v_gene: TRBV28
CDR3aa: CASSPRSLNTEAFF
CDR3nt: TGTGCCAGCAGTCCTCGGTCCCTGAACACTGAAGCTTTCTTT

d_gene: NA
abundance: NA
j_gene: TRBJ1-4
v_gene: TRBV7-6
CDR3aa: CASSLASGLGEKLFF
CDR3nt: TGTGCCAGCAGCTTAGCATCTGGACTCGGTGAAAAACTGTTTTTT

d_gene: TRBD1
abundance: NA
j_gene: TRBJ2-5
v_gene: TRBV5-1
CDR3aa: CASSFWDSQETQYF
CDR3nt: TGCGCCAGCAGCTTTTGGGACAGTCAAGAGACCCAGTACTTC

d_gene: NA
abundance: few
j_gene: TRBJ1-6
v_gene: TRBV14
CDR3aa: CASSQGMEGYNSPLHF
CDR3nt: TGTGCCAGCAGCCAAGGTATGGAGGGTTATAATTCACCCCTCCACTTT

d_gene: TRBD1
abundance: few
j_gene: TRBJ1-3
v_gene: TRBV7-6
CDR3aa: CASSSTGGYTIYF
CDR3nt: TGTGCCAGCAGCTCGACAGGGGGATACACCATATATTTT

d_gene: NA
abundance: NA
j_gene: TRBJ1-5
v_gene: TRBV19
CDR3aa: CASSTTGNQPQHF
CDR3nt: TGTGCCAGTAGTACTACAGGCAATCAGCCCCAGCATTTT

d_gene: NA
abundance: NA
j_gene: TRBJ2-3
v_gene: TRBV19
CDR3aa: CASTSSGGSADTQYF
CDR3nt: TGTGCCAGCACCTCTTCGGGGGGCTCAGCAGATACGCAGTATTTT

d_gene: NA
abundance: large
j_gene: TRBJ1-2
v_gene: TRBV6-4
CDR3aa: CASSDSAGQAADGYTF
CDR3nt: TGTGCCAGCAGTGACTCGGCAGGTCAAGCGGCGGATGGCTACACCTTC

d_gene: TRBD1
abundance: NA
j_gene: TRBJ2-1
v_gene: TRBV18
CDR3aa: CASSPTTGSGDEQFF
CDR3nt: TGTGCCAGCTCACCGACGACAGGGTCAGGGGATGAGCAGTTCTTC